The TCR beta chain under discussion was sequenced for a study of beta chain features in type 1 diabetes. On this clone itself: As yet, its antigen is unknown.

Points from the study as a whole: There were fewer insertions and more deletions at the VDJ junctions of type 1 diabetes patients. The naive, central memory and Treg TCRB repertoires of patients appeared to be more similar to one another than those of healthy donors. Small HLA sub-analyses could not settle whether HLA shapes TCRB rearrangement. A possible short-template PCR bias applies equally to patients and controls.

Between the trimmed V and J ends, which lost 2 bases and 7 bases, there was a span of 14 bases. The CDR3 has 14 amino acids. The V gene's germline CDR1 is SGHTA and CDR2 FQGTGA. Every bit of the isolated RNA underwent reverse transcription, so sequencing read expressed TCRB transcripts. Assay used: immunoSEQ multiplex PCR; TCRdb lists only in-frame clones, some missing. The data hold roughly 140,000 clones, with around 10% observed a single time. The chain couples TRBV7-3 to TRBJ2-5; perhaps D is TRBD1 or TRBD2 (5 bases each). The sequence derives from a man between 18 and 35 years old in good health. Material for sequencing was central memory CD4+ T cells from blood. The CDR3 protein is CASSLDSGSRTQYF. For the CDR3, the DNA is TGTGCCAGCAGCTTAGACAGCGGATCGCGGACCCAGTACTTC.